These 7 T cell receptor beta chains were all obtained from the same sample, sequenced in a study of blood T cell repertoires in COVID-19. Here immunoSEQ multiplex PCR was the method, and the copy in TCRdb shows in-frame clones only, minus some. The sample contains fewer than 350,000 clones, approximately 91% of which appear only once. Sequencing was done on a sample of PBMCs or T cells enriched from blood (not recorded which). Every receptor here comes from a woman between 35 and 50 years old who had recovered from COVID-19.

The chain combines TRBV18 with TRBJ2-5, with 11 bases aligning to TRBD2. Germline V gene data show CDR1 as KGHSH and CDR2 as LQKENI. This CDR3 comprises 18 residues. Trimming removed 0 bases from V and 5 bases from J; junction bases left unmatched: 11. The CDR3, as DNA: TGTGCCAGCTCACCACCGTTAGCGGGAGGGCCAAGTCAGGAGACCCAGTACTTC. Encoded protein: CASSPPLAGGPSQETQYF.

The genes are TRBV7-2 and TRBJ2-5, with D maybe TRBD1 (6 bases). V was trimmed by 1 base and J by 5 bases, leaving 14 bases between them. Germline CDR1 and CDR2: SGHTA and FQGNSA. This CDR3 contains 15 residues. CDR3 region: CASSLVTGRAETQYF. The CDR3 DNA follows: TGTGCCAGCAGCTTAGTAACAGGGCGCGCTGAGACCCAGTACTTC.

The chain joins TRBV7-2 to TRBJ2-5; TRBD2 matches 11 bases. This CDR3 spans 15 amino acids. V shed 6 bases, J shed 5 bases, and the junction held 8 bases outside the gene matches. Germline lookup yields CDR1 SGHTA and CDR2 FQGNSA. For the CDR3, the DNA is TGTGCCAGCAGATCTACTAGCGGGAGTAAGGAGACCCAGTACTTC. Translation gives CASRSTSGSKETQYF.

The chain carries TRBV5-8 and TRBJ1-2, with 8 positions matching TRBD1. V trimming: 3 bases; J trimming: 4 bases; junction bases outside the gene matches: 8. Germline V gene lookup returns CDR1 SGHTS and CDR2 YDEGEE. The CDR3 is made up of 15 amino acids. The CDR3 sequence is CASSSPSRGLYGYTF. For the CDR3, the DNA is TGTGCCAGCAGCTCCCCGAGCAGGGGGCTCTATGGCTACACCTTC.

This clone was seen a single time. The chain is built from TRBV12-2 and TRBJ1-6; the table's TRBD1 call for D was not verified on the DNA. TRBV12-2 is a recognized pseudogene. The CDR3 has 15 residues. DNA of the CDR3: TGTGCAAGTCGCCCCCGGGACAGCGATAATTCACCCCTCCACTTT. It codes for CASRPRDSDNSPLHF.

This sequence joins TRBV10-3 and TRBJ1-2; D possibly corresponds to TRBD1 (5 bases). This CDR3 contains 13 residues. Germline assignment: CDR1 ENHRY and CDR2 SYGVKD. V dropped 0 bases and J dropped 6 bases, with 8 bases sitting between them. The CDR3 protein is CAISESSGDGYTF. The CDR3 bases are TGTGCCATCAGTGAGTCATCGGGGGATGGCTACACCTTC.

The V and J genes are TRBV7-2 and TRBJ2-1, with 13 positions matching TRBD2. With V trimmed by 5 bases and J by 6 bases, 7 bases remained unmatched. This CDR3 is 16 amino acids long. CDR1 and CDR2 from the germline V gene are SGHTA and FQGNSA. CDR3 in DNA: TGTGCCAGCAGCCTAGGACTAGCGGGAGTTACCAATGAGCAGTTCTTC. Translation: CASSLGLAGVTNEQFF.